A selection of T cell receptor beta chains follows, all from one sample in a study of human CD8 memory T cell subsets. TCRdb re-called the 5' RACE reads and gives one entry per CDR3 protein, without DNA. The sample data list roughly 6,200 distinct CDR3 sequences. Material for sequencing was CD8+ effector memory T cells (TEM) sorted from PBMCs. The receptor set was obtained from a human donor in good health. The CDR3 runs from the conserved cysteine through the conserved F or W. Clone size appears in some rows only: once, few, many, or a class for an expanded clone.

CASSRLEGSTGELFF,TRBJ2-2,medium-sized,TRBV7-9
CSVRGRVLLGSNEQFF,TRBJ2-1,NA,TRBV29-1
CASSDPGAYFGYTF,TRBJ1-2,NA,TRBV25-1
CASSPTETGVHNEQFF,TRBJ2-1,NA,TRBV18
CASSLGGGLDQPQHF,TRBJ1-5,NA,TRBV7-9
CASSARYEQFF,TRBJ2-1,large,TRBV19
CASSDYRPGELFF,TRBJ2-2,NA,TRBV10-1
CASSYGQGINYEQYF,TRBJ2-7,NA,TRBV13
CASTRRGSTEAFF,TRBJ1-1,NA,TRBV5-6
CASSSWDSRNFKNIQYF,TRBJ2-4,NA,TRBV28
CASSLATGQETQYF,TRBJ2-5,NA,TRBV7-9
CASSENLMSQPQHF,TRBJ1-5,NA,TRBV10-2
CSARRDPSYEQYF,TRBJ2-7,NA,TRBV20-1
CASSLDGGDNSPLHF,TRBJ1-6,NA,TRBV5-1
CASSFLKAPSNYGYTF,TRBJ1-2,NA,TRBV6-6
CASSPISGGETQYF,TRBJ2-5,NA,TRBV4-1
CASSLKLTGGATDTQYF,TRBJ2-3,NA,TRBV5-1
CASSVSGVVVGSYNEQFF,TRBJ2-1,NA,TRBV9
CASTGRGAYNEQFF,TRBJ2-1,NA,TRBV6-2/TRBV6-3
CASSESNYQPQHF,TRBJ1-5,NA,TRBV2
CASSLTGHTQETQYF,TRBJ2-5,NA,TRBV6-5
CASSLLGPSYGYTF,TRBJ1-2,NA,TRBV12-3/TRBV12-4
CASSFLGSGETQYF,TRBJ2-5,NA,TRBV11-2
CASSLGSPGTEAFF,TRBJ1-1,large,TRBV5-6
CASSLDDTQYF,TRBJ2-3,NA,TRBV5-4
CSGLGLAGFLNEQFF,TRBJ2-1,NA,TRBV29-1
CSVAEPWDSGGTEAFF,TRBJ1-1,NA,TRBV29-1
CASSAERQGDYYNEQFF,TRBJ2-1,NA,TRBV5-4